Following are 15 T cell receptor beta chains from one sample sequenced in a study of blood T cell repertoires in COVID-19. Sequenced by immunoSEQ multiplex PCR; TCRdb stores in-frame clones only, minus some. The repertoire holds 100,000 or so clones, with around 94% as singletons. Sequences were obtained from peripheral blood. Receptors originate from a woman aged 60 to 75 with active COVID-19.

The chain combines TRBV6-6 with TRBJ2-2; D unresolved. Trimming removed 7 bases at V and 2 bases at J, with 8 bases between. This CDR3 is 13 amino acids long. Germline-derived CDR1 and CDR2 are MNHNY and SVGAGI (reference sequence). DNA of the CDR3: TGTGCCAGCACCCCCATTAACACCGGGGAGCTGTTTTTT. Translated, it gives CASTPINTGELFF.

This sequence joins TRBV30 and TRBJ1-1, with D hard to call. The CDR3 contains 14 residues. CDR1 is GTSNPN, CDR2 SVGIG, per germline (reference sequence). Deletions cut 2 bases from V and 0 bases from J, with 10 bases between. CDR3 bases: TGTGCCTGGAGTCGGGCGGGCCTGAACACTGAAGCTTTCTTT. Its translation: CAWSRAGLNTEAFF.

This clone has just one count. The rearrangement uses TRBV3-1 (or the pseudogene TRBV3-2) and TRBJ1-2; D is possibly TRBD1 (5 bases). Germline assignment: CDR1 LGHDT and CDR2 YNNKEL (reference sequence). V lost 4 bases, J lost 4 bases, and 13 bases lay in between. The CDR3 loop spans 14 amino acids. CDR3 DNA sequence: TGTGCCAGCAGCCTCGGCAGGGAGGTCTATGGCTACACCTTC. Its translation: CASSLGREVYGYTF.

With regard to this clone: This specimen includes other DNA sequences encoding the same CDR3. The CDR3 sequence: CASSFGYGYTF. DNA for the CDR3: TGTGCCAGCAGTTTCGGCTATGGCTACACCTTC. This chain links TRBV12-3 or TRBV12-4 with TRBJ1-2, with no clear D. V was cut by 3 bases and J by 4 bases, with 3 bases left in between. The CDR3 is made up of 11 amino acids.

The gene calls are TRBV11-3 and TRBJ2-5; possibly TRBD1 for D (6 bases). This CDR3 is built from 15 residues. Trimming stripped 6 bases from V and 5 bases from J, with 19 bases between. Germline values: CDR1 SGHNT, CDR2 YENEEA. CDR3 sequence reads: CASRPRDTKRETQYF. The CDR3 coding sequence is TGTGCCAGCAGACCCAGGGACACCAAGCGGGAGACCCAGTACTTC.

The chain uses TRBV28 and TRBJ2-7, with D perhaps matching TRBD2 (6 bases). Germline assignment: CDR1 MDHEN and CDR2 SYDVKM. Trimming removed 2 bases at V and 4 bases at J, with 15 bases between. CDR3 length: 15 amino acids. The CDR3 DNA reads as TGTGCCAGCAGTTTAGTTGGTAGCGGTTCTTACGAGCAGTACTTC. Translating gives CASSLVGSGSYEQYF.

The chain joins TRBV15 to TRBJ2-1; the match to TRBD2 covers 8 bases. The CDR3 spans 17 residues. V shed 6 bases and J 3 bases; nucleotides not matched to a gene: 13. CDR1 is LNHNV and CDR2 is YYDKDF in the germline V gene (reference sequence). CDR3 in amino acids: CATRTSGTSDFYNEQFF. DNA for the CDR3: TGTGCCACCAGAACCTCCGGGACTAGTGATTTCTACAATGAGCAGTTCTTC. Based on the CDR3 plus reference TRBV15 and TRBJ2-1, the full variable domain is DAMVIQNPRYQVTQFGKPVTLSCSQTLNHNVMYWYQQKSSQAPKLLFHYYDKDFNNEADTPDNFQSRRPNTSFCFLDIRSPGLGDTAMYLCATRTSGTSDFYNEQFFGPGTRLTVL.

CDR3 amino acids: CSASRADHYEQYF. The CDR3 coding sequence is TGCAGTGCTAGTCGAGCGGATCACTACGAGCAGTACTTC. V gene TRBV20-1 combines with J gene TRBJ2-7, with TRBD2 as a possible D gene (5 bases). Trimming cost V 3 bases and J 3 bases, with 12 bases left between them. The V gene's germline CDR1 is DFQATT and CDR2 SNEGSKA (reference sequence). There are 13 residues in the CDR3.

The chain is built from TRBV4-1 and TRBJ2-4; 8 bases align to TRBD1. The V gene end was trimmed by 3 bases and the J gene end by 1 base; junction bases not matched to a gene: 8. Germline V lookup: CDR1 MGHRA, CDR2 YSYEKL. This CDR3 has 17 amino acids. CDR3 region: CASSHLTRGLAKNIQYF. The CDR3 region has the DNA TGCGCCAGCAGCCACCTCACCAGGGGGCTGGCCAAAAACATTCAGTACTTC.

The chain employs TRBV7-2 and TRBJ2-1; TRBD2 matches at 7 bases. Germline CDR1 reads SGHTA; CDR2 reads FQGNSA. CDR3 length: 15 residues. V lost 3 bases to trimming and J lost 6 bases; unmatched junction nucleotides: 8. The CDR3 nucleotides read TGTGCCAGCAGCTTCTCCCCGCGGGAGTTCAATGAGCAGTTCTTC. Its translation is CASSFSPREFNEQFF.

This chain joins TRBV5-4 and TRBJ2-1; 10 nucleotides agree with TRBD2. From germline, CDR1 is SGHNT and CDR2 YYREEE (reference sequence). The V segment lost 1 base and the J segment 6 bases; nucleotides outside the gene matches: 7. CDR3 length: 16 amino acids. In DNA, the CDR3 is TGTGCCAGCAGCTTGCCCACTAGCGGGGCCTTCAATGAGCAGTTCTTC. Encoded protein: CASSLPTSGAFNEQFF.

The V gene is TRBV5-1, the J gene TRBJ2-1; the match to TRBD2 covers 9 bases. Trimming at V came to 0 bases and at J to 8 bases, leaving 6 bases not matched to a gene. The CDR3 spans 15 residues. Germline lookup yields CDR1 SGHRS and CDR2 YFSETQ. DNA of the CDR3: TGCGCCAGCAGCTTGGCCGAGCGGGGGGTCGATGAGCAGTTCTTC. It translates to CASSLAERGVDEQFF.

CDR3 nucleotide sequence: TGTGCCAGCAGCCATATTGACCAAGAGACCCAGTACTTC. Amino acids: CASSHIDQETQYF. The chain carries TRBV3-1 (or the pseudogene TRBV3-2) and TRBJ2-5; no clear D. V was cut by 3 bases and J by 0 bases, with 5 bases left in between. Germline lookup yields CDR1 LGHDT and CDR2 YNNKEL (reference sequence). The CDR3 is made up of 13 amino acids.

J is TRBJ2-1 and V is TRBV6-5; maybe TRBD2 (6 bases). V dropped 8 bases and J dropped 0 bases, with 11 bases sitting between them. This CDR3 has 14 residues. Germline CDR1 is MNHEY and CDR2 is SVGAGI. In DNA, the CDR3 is TGTGCCAGCGCCCGGGAGAGCTCCTACAATGAGCAGTTCTTC. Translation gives CASARESSYNEQFF.

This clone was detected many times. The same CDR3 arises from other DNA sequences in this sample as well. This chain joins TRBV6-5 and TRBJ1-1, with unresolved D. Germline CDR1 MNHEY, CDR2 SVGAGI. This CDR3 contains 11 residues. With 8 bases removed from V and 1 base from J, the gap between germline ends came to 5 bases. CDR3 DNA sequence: TGTGCCAGCCCCGGGAACACTGAAGCTTTCTTT. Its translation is CASPGNTEAFF.